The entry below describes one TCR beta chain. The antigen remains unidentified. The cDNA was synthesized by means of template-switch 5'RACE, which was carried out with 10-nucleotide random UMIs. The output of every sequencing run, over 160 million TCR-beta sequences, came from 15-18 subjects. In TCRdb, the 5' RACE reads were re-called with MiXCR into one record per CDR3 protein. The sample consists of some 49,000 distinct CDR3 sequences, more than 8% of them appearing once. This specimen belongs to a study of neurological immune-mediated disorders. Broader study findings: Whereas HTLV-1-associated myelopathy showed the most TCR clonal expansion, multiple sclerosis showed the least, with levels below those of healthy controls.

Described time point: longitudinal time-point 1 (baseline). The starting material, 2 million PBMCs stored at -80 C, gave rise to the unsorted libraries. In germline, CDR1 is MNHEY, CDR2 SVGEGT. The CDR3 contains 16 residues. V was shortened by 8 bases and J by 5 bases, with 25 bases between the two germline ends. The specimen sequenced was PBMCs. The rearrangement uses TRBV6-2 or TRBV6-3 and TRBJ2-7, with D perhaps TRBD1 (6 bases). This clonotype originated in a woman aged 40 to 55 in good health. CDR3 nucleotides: TGTGCCAGCGCCGAATCTCAACCGGGACACCTGGACGAGCAGTACTTC. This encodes CASAESQPGHLDEQYF.